The rows below give T cell receptor beta chains drawn from one sample of a study of T cells in Graves' hyperthyroidism and ophthalmopathy. Using its own MiXCR run on the multiplex PCR reads, TCRdb lists one record per CDR3 protein. The table has approximately 740,000 distinct CDR3 sequences, less than 15% seen once. Sequencing was carried out using blood. Receptors originate from a woman aged 18-30 years with Graves' hyperthyroidism. Each CDR3 is given with its conserved first and last residue. The order of the fields is CDR3 protein, J gene, V gene.

CDR3 protein: CATDSGGKVRAEAFF; J gene: TRBJ1-1; V gene: TRBV7-9
CDR3 protein: CASSQDPGVGKYNEQFF; J gene: TRBJ2-1; V gene: TRBV4-1
CDR3 protein: CASSRFDGFEKLFF; J gene: TRBJ1-4; V gene: TRBV3-1
CDR3 protein: CASNTRVNTEAFF; J gene: TRBJ1-1; V gene: TRBV19
CDR3 protein: CASRHSGREETQYF; J gene: TRBJ2-5; V gene: TRBV4-1
CDR3 protein: CASSVLGVRNYGYTF; J gene: TRBJ1-2; V gene: TRBV28
CDR3 protein: CASSLPGTGANVLTF; J gene: TRBJ2-6; V gene: TRBV5-1
CDR3 protein: CASSVVQLAQPQHF; J gene: TRBJ1-5; V gene: TRBV6-1
CDR3 protein: CAISETGRDGYTF; J gene: TRBJ1-2; V gene: TRBV10-3
CDR3 protein: CASSDPASGSSYNEQFF; J gene: TRBJ2-1; V gene: TRBV2
CDR3 protein: CASSGGGKETQYF; J gene: TRBJ2-5; V gene: TRBV2
CDR3 protein: CSVEFGGPVVVNEQYF; J gene: TRBJ2-7; V gene: TRBV29-1
CDR3 protein: CASSRPTKETQYF; J gene: TRBJ2-5; V gene: TRBV6-1
CDR3 protein: CASRSGTRPVEQYF; J gene: TRBJ2-7; V gene: TRBV19
CDR3 protein: CASSIPEGYQPQHF; J gene: TRBJ1-5; V gene: TRBV19
CDR3 protein: CASSLTFGRHYNSPLHF; J gene: TRBJ1-6; V gene: TRBV12-3/TRBV12-4
CDR3 protein: CASSLPSGVVVRETQYF; J gene: TRBJ2-5; V gene: TRBV28
CDR3 protein: CASSFPGTSGISQYF; J gene: TRBJ2-3; V gene: TRBV11-3
CDR3 protein: CASSATRAGGADTEAFF; J gene: TRBJ1-1; V gene: TRBV6-1
CDR3 protein: CSARGGGNQETQYF; J gene: TRBJ2-5; V gene: TRBV20-1
CDR3 protein: CASSYSLAGVITDTQYF; J gene: TRBJ2-3; V gene: TRBV6-5
CDR3 protein: CSALRQYTVAYEQYF; J gene: TRBJ2-7; V gene: TRBV20-1
CDR3 protein: CAISEAAAVSDTQYF; J gene: TRBJ2-3; V gene: TRBV10-3
CDR3 protein: CASSPRESNTQYF; J gene: TRBJ2-3; V gene: TRBV5-4
CDR3 protein: CASSPGYNENIQYF; J gene: TRBJ2-4; V gene: TRBV11-3
CDR3 protein: CSVSRRGVAKNIQYF; J gene: TRBJ2-4; V gene: TRBV20-1
CDR3 protein: CASSGTRAAEAFF; J gene: TRBJ1-1; V gene: TRBV27
CDR3 protein: CASSQDPTANYGYTF; J gene: TRBJ1-2; V gene: TRBV4-3
CDR3 protein: CASSPTSYSNQPQHF; J gene: TRBJ1-5; V gene: TRBV18
CDR3 protein: CASSLDRGPTYEQFF; J gene: TRBJ2-1; V gene: TRBV5-6
CDR3 protein: CSVEVGQGWLNQYF; J gene: TRBJ2-5; V gene: TRBV29-1
CDR3 protein: CASSMALRTSYTGELFF; J gene: TRBJ2-2; V gene: TRBV12-3/TRBV12-4
CDR3 protein: CAIRTGQHEQYF; J gene: TRBJ2-7; V gene: TRBV10-3
CDR3 protein: CASGWSSYNSPLHF; J gene: TRBJ1-6; V gene: TRBV2
CDR3 protein: CSAFITSGGKTDTQYF; J gene: TRBJ2-3; V gene: TRBV20-1
CDR3 protein: CSAARTSGPSYNEQFF; J gene: TRBJ2-1; V gene: TRBV20-1
CDR3 protein: CASTQSRQPQHF; J gene: TRBJ1-5; V gene: TRBV28
CDR3 protein: CASSLRAGGDNEQFF; J gene: TRBJ2-1; V gene: TRBV28
CDR3 protein: CASSFARGFSNQPQHF; J gene: TRBJ1-5; V gene: TRBV7-8
CDR3 protein: CASSRLAKSFPERELREQFF; J gene: TRBJ2-1; V gene: TRBV13
CDR3 protein: CASSLGWGWSGYTF; J gene: TRBJ1-2; V gene: TRBV7-2
CDR3 protein: CASTRGTSAYNEQFF; J gene: TRBJ2-1; V gene: TRBV14
CDR3 protein: CASKRDSNEKLFF; J gene: TRBJ1-4; V gene: TRBV2
CDR3 protein: CASSVAAGRGNANTGELFF; J gene: TRBJ2-2; V gene: TRBV9
CDR3 protein: CASSDNAPNTETFF; J gene: TRBJ1-1; V gene: TRBV2
CDR3 protein: CASSSSGSDEQYF; J gene: TRBJ2-7; V gene: TRBV7-2
CDR3 protein: CASNQPGGASYEQYF; J gene: TRBJ2-7; V gene: TRBV11-2
CDR3 protein: CASSDKEGPCEQFF; J gene: TRBJ2-1; V gene: TRBV6-4
CDR3 protein: CASSQASGANTGELFF; J gene: TRBJ2-2; V gene: TRBV3-1
CDR3 protein: CASSLALKSEQFF; J gene: TRBJ2-1; V gene: TRBV28
CDR3 protein: CASSQGPVSGAVYEQYF; J gene: TRBJ2-7; V gene: TRBV4-1
CDR3 protein: CSATKTSGRTTDTQYF; J gene: TRBJ2-3; V gene: TRBV20-1
CDR3 protein: CASRTGTGSLRGGEKLFF; J gene: TRBJ1-4; V gene: TRBV4-1